The subject of this entry is one T cell receptor (beta chain). Its antigen is not identified. This specimen belongs to a study of T cells in Graves' hyperthyroidism and ophthalmopathy. V shed 5 bases and J 9 bases; nucleotides not matched to a gene: 8. CDR1 MNHNS and CDR2 SASEGT come from the germline V gene. The CDR3 is made up of 13 amino acids. Study conclusions and caveats: Before onset, by a median of around six months, the model predicted ophthalmopathy. The majority of expanded thyroid clonotypes above 0.001 also appeared in blood.

It was RNA transcripts that yielded the amplified TCR beta CDR3 regions. First-round RT-PCR of the TCR CDR3 relied on the HTBI primer set. MiXCR, run by TCRdb on the multiplex PCR reads, gives a single entry per CDR3 protein. The data show around 570,000 distinct CDR3 sequences, about 20% seen once. The gene calls are TRBV6-1 and TRBJ2-5; 8 bases align to TRBD2. The sample was blood. The sequence was obtained from a man between 35 and 55 years old with Graves' ophthalmopathy. The CDR3 sequence: CASSPREGSAQYF. Written as DNA, the CDR3 is TGTGCCAGCAGTCCTCGGGAGGGGAGTGCCCAGTACTTC.